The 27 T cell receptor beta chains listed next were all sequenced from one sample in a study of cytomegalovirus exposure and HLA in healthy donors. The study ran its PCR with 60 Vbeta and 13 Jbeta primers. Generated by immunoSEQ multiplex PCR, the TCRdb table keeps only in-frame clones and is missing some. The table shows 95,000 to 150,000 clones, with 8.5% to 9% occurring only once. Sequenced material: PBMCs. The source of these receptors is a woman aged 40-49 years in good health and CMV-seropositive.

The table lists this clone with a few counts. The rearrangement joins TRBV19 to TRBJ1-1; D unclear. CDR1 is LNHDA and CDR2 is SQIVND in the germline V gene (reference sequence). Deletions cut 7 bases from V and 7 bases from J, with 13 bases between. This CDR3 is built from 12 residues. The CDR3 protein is CASITRLSEAFF. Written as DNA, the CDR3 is TGTGCCAGTATCACTAGATTGAGTGAAGCTTTCTTT.

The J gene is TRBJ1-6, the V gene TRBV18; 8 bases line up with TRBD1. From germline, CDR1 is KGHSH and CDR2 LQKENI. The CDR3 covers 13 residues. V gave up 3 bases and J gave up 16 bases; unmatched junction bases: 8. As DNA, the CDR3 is TGTGCCAGCTCACCGGCGACAGGGGCCCAACTCCACTTT. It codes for CASSPATGAQLHF.

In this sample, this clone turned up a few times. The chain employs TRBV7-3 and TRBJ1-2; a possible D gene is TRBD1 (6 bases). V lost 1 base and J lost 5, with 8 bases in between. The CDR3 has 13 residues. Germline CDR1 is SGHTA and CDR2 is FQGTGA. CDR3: CASSLNQGYGYTF. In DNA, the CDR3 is TGTGCCAGCAGCTTAAATCAGGGGTATGGCTACACCTTC.

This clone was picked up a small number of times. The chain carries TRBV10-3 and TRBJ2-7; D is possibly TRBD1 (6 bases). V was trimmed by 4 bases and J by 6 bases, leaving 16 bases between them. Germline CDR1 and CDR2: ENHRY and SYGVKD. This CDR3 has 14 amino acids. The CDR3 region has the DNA TGTGCCATCAGTGGGAAACAGGGTGATGGCGAGCAGTACTTC. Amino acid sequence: CAISGKQGDGEQYF.

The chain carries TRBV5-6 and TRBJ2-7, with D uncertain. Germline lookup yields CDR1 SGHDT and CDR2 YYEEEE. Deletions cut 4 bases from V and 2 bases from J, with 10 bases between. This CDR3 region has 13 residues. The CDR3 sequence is CASSLTSTYEQYF. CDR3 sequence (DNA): TGTGCCAGCAGCCTGACTTCCACCTACGAGCAGTACTTC.

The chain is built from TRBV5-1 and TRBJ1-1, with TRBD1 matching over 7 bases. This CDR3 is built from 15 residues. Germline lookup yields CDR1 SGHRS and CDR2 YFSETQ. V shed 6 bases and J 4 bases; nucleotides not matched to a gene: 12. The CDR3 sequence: CASTYGDRGFTEAFF. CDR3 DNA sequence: TGCGCCAGCACCTATGGGGACAGAGGGTTCACTGAAGCTTTCTTT. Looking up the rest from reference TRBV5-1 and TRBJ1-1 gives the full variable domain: KAGVTQTPRYLIKTRGQQVTLSCSPISGHRSVSWYQQTPGQGLQFLFEYFSETQRNKGNFPGRFSGRQFSNSRSEMNVSTLELGDSALYLCASTYGDRGFTEAFFGQGTRLTVV.

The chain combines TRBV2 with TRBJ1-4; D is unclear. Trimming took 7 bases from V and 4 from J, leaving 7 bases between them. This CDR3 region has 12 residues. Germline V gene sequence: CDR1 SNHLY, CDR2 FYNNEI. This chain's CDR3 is CASTPVNEKLFF. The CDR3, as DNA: TGTGCCAGCACTCCGGTTAATGAAAAACTGTTTTTT.

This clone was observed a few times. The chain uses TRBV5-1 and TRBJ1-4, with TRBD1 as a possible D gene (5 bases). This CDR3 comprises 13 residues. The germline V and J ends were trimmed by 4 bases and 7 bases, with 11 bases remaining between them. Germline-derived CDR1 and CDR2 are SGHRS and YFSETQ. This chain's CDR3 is CASSLGPGEKLFF. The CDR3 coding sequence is TGCGCCAGCAGCCTGGGGCCAGGTGAAAAACTGTTTTTT.

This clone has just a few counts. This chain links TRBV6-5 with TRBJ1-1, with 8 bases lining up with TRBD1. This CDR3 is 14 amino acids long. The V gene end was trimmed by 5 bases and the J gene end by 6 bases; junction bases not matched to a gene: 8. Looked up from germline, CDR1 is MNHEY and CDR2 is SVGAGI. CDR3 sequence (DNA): TGTGCCAGCAGTGACGGGACAGGATCGGCTGAAGCTTTCTTT. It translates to CASSDGTGSAEAFF.

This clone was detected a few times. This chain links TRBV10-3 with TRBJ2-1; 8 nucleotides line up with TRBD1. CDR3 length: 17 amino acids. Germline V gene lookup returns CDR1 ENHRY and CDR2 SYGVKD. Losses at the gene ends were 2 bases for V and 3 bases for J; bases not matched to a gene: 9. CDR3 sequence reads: CAISELPDRDIYNEQFF. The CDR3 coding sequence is TGTGCCATCAGTGAGCTTCCGGACAGGGATATCTACAATGAGCAGTTCTTC.

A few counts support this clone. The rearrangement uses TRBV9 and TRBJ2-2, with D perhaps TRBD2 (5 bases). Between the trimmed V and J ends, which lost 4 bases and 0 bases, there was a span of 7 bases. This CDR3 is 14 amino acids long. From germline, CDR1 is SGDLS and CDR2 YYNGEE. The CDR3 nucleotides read TGTGCCAGCAGCAAGCGGACGAACACCGGGGAGCTGTTTTTT. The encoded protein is CASSKRTNTGELFF.

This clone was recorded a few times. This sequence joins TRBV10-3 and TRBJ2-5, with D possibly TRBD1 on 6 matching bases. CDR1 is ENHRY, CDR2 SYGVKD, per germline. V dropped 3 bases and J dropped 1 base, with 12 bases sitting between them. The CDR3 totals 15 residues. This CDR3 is CAISDNRELQETQYF. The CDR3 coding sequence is TGTGCCATCAGTGACAACAGGGAACTCCAAGAGACCCAGTACTTC.

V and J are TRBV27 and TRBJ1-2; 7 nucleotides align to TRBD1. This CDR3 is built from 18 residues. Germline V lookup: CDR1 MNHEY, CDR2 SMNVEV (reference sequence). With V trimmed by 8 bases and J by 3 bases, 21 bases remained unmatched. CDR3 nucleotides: TGTGCCAGCCGTAAGATAGGAACATACAGGGGAACTTACTATGGCTACACCTTC. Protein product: CASRKIGTYRGTYYGYTF.

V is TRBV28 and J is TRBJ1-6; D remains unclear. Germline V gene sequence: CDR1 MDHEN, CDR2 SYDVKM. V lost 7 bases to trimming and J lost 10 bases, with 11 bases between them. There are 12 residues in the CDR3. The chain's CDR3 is CASTPGVSPLHF. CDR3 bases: TGTGCCAGCACGCCGGGAGTATCACCCCTCCACTTT.

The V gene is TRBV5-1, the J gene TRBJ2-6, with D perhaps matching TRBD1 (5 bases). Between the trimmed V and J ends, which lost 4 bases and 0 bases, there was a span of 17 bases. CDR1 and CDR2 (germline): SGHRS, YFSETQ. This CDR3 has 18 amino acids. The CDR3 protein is CASSLVYRQSSGANVLTF. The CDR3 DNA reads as TGCGCCAGCAGCCTGGTCTACAGGCAGAGCTCTGGGGCCAACGTCCTGACTTTC.

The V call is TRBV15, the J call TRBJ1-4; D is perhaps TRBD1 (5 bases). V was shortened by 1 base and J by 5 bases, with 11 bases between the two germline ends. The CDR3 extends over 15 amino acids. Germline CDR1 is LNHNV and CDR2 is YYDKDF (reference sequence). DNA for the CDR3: TGTGCCACCAGCAGAGTAGGAGGGGAAAATGAAAAACTGTTTTTT. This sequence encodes CATSRVGGENEKLFF.

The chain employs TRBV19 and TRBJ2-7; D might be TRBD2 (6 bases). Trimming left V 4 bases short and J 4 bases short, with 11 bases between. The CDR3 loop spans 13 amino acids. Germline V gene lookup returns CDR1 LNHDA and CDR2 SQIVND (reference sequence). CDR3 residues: CASSRGLAYEQYF. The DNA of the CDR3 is TGTGCCAGTAGTAGGGGACTTGCTTACGAGCAGTACTTC.

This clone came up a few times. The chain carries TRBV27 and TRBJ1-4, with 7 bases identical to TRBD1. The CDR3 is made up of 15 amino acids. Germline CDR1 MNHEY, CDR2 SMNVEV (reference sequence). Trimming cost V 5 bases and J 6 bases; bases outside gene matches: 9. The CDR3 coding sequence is TGTGCCAGCAGTCCCCGCGGGACAGTCGATGAAAAACTGTTTTTT. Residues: CASSPRGTVDEKLFF. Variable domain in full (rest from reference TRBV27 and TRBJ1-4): EAQVTQNPRYLITVTGKKLTVTCSQNMNHEYMSWYRQDPGLGLRQIYYSMNVEVTDKGDVPEGYKVSRKEKRNFPLILESPSPNQTSLYFCASSPRGTVDEKLFFGSGTQLSVL.

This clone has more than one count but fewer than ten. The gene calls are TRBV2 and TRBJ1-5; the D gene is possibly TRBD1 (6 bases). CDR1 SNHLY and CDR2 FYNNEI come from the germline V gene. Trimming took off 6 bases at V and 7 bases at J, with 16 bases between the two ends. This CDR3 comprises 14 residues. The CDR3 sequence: CASRGTGSSQPQHF. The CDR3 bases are TGTGCCAGCAGAGGAACAGGGAGCTCGCAGCCCCAGCATTTT.

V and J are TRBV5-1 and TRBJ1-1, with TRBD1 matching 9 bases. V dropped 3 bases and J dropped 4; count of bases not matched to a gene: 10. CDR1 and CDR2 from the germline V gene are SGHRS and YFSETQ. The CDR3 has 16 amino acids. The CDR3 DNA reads TGCGCCAGCAGCTCCGGGACAGGGCCTATGAGCACTGAAGCTTTCTTT. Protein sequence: CASSSGTGPMSTEAFF.

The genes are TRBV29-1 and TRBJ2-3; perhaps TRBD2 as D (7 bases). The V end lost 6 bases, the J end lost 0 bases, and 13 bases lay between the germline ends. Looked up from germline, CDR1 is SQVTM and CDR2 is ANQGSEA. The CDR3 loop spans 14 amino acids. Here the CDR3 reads CSVGEGGSTDTQYF. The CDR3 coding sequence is TGCAGCGTCGGGGAGGGGGGAAGCACAGATACGCAGTATTTT.

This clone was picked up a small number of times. CDR3 in amino acids: CASQLGAGGQNEQFF. As DNA, the CDR3 is TGCGCCAGCCAGCTCGGAGCGGGGGGGCAGAATGAGCAGTTCTTC. The V gene is TRBV5-1, the J gene TRBJ2-1, with 10 bases aligning to TRBD2. The trim removed 7 bases at V and 7 bases at J, leaving 11 bases unmatched. The CDR3 has 15 residues. CDR1 is SGHRS, CDR2 YFSETQ, per germline.

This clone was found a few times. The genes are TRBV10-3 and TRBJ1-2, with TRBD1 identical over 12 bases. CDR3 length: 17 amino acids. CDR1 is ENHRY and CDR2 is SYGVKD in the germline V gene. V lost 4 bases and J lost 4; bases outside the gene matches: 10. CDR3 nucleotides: TGTGCCATCAGTGCTACCGGGACAGGGGGCGTCGGCTATGGCTACACCTTC. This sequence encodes CAISATGTGGVGYGYTF.

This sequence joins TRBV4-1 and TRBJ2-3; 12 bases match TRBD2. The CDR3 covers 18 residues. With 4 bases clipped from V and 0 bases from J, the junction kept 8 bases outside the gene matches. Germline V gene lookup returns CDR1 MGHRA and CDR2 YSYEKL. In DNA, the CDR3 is TGCGCCAGCAGCCCCCGGACTAGCGGGACCTCTAGCACAGATACGCAGTATTTT. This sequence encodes CASSPRTSGTSSTDTQYF.

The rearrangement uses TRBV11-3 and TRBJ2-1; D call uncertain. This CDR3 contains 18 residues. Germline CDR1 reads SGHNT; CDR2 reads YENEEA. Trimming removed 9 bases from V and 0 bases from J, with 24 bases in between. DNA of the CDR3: TGTGCCAGTAGTCCTCGTGCGGCCGCGATTAGCTCCTACAATGAGCAGTTCTTC. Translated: CASSPRAAAISSYNEQFF.

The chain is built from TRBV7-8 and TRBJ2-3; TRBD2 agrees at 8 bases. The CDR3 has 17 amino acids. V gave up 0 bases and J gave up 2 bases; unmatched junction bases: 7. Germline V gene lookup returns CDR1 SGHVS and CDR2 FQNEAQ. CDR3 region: CASSLARGGRPTDTQYF. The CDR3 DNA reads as TGTGCCAGCAGCTTAGCCCGCGGGGGGCGGCCCACAGATACGCAGTATTTT.

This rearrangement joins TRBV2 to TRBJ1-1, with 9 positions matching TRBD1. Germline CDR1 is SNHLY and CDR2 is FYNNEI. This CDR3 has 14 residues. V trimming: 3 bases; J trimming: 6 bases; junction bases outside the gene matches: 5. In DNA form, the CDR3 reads TGTGCCAGCAGTGATGGGACAGGGAATTCTGAAGCTTTCTTT. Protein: CASSDGTGNSEAFF.